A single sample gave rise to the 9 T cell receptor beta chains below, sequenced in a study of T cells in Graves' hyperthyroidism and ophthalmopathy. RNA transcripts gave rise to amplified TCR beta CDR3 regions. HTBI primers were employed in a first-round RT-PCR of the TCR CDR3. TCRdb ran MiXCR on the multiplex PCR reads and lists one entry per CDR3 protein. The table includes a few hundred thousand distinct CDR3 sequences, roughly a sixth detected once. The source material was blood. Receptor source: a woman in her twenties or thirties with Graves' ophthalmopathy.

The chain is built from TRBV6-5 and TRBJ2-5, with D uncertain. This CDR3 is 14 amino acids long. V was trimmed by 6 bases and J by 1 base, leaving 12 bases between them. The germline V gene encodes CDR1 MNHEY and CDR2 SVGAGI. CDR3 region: CASRPAVPQETQYF. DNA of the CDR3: TGTGCCAGCAGACCTGCCGTTCCCCAAGAGACCCAGTACTTC.

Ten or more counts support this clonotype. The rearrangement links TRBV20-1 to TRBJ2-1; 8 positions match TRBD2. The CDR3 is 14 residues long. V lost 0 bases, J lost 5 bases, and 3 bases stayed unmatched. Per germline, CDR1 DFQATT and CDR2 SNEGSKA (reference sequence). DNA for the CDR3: TGCAGTGCTAGAGATGGTAGCGGGGACAATGAGCAGTTCTTC. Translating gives CSARDGSGDNEQFF.

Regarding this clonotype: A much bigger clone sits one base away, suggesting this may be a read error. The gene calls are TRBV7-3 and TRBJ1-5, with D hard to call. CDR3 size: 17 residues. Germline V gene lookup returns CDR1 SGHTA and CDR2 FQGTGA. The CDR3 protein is CASSQDPRSVSNQPQHF. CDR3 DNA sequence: TGCGCCAGCAGCCAAGACCCAAGGAGTGTTAGCAATCAGCCCCAGCATTTT.

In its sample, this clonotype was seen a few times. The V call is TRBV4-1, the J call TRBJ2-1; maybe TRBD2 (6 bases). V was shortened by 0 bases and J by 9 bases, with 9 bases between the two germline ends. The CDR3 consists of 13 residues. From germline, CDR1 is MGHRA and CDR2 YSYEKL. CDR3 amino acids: CASSQDMGGEQFF. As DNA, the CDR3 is TGCGCCAGCAGCCAAGATATGGGGGGTGAGCAGTTCTTC.

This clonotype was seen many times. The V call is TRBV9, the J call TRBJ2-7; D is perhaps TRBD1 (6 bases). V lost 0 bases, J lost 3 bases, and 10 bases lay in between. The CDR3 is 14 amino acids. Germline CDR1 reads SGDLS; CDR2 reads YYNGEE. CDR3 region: CASSVEPGDYEQYF. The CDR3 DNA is TGTGCCAGCAGCGTAGAGCCAGGGGACTACGAGCAGTACTTC.

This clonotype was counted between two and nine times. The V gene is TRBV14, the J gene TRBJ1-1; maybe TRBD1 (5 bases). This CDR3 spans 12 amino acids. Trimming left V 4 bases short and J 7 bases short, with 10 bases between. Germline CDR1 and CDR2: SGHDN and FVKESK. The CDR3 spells CASSRRDHEAFF. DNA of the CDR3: TGTGCCAGCAGCCGCAGGGATCATGAAGCTTTCTTT.

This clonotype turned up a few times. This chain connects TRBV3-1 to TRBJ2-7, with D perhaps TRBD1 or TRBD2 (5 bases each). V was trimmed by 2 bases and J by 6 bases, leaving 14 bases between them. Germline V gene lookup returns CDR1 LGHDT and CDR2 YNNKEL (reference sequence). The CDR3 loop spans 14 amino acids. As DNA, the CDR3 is TGTGCCAGCAGCCAAACACACGGGGCTAGCGAGCAGTACTTC. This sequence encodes CASSQTHGASEQYF.

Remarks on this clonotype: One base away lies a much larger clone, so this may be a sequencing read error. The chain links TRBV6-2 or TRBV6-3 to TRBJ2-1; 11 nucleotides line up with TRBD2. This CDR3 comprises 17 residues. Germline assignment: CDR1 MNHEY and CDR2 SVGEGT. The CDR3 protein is CASSYASGRPGDNERFF. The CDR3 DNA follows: TGTGCCAGCAGTTACGCTAGCGGGAGGCCAGGGGACAATGAGCGGTTCTTC.

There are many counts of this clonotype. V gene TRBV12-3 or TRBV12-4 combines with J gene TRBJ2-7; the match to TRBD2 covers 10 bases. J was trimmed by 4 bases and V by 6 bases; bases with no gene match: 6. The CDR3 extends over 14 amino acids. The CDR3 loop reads CASRQSGRAYEQYF. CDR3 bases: TGTGCCAGCAGACAAAGCGGGAGGGCTTACGAGCAGTACTTC.